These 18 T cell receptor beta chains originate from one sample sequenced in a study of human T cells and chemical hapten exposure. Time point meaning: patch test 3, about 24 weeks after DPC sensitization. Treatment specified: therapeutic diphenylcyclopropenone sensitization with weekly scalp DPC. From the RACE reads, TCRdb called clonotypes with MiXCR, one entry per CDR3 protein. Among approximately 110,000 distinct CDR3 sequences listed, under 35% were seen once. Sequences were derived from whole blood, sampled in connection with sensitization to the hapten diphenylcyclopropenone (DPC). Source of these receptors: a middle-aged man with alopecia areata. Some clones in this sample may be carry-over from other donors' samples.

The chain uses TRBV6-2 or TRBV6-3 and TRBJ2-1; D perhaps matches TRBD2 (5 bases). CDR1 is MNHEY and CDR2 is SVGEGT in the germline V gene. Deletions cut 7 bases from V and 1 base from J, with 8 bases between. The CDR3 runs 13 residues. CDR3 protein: CASKAGSYNEQFF. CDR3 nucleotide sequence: TGTGCCAGCAAGGCGGGTTCCTACAATGAGCAGTTCTTC.

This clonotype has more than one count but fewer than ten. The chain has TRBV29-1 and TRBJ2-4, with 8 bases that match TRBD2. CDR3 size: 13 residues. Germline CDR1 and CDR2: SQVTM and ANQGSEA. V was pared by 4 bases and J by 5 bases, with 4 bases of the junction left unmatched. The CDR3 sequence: CSVAGGPQNIQYF. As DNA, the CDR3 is TGCAGCGTTGCGGGAGGGCCTCAAAACATTCAGTACTTC.

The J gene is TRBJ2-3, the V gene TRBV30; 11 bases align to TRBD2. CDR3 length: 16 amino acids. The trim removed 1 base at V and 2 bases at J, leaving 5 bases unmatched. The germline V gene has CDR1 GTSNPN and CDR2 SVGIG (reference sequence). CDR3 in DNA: TGTGCCTGGAGTGGGGGACTAGCGGAGTTCACAGATACGCAGTATTTT. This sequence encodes CAWSGGLAEFTDTQYF.

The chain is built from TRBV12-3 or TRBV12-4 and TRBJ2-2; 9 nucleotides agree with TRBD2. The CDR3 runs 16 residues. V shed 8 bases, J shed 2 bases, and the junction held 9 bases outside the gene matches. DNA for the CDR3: TGTGCCAGCGGTACAAGACTAGCGGCTAACACCGGGGAGCTGTTTTTT. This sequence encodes CASGTRLAANTGELFF.

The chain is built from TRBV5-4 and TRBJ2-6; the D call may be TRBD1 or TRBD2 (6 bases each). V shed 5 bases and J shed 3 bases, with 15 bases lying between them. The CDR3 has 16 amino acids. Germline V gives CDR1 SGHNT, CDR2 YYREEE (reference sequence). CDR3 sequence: CASSPQRGHGANVLTF. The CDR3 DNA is TGTGCCAGCAGTCCCCAACGGGGGCATGGGGCCAACGTCCTGACTTTC. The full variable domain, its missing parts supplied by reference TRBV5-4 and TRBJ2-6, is ETGVTQSPTHLIKTRGQQVTLRCSSQSGHNTVSWYQQALGQGPQFIFQYYREEENGRGNFPPRFSGLQFPNYSSELNVNALELDDSALYLCASSPQRGHGANVLTFGAGSRLTVL.

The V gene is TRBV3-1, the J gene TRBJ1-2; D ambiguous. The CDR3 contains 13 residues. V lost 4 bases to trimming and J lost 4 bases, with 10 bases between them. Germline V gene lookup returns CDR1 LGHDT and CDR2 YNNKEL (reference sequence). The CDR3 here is CASSPRDFYGYTF. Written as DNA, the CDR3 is TGTGCCAGCAGCCCTCGGGATTTCTATGGCTACACCTTC. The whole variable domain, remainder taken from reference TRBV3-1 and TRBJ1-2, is DTAVSQTPKYLVTQMGNDKSIKCEQNLGHDTMYWYKQDSKKFLKIMFSYNNKELIINETVPNRFSPKSPDKAHLNLHINSLELGDSAVYFCASSPRDFYGYTFGSGTRLTVV.

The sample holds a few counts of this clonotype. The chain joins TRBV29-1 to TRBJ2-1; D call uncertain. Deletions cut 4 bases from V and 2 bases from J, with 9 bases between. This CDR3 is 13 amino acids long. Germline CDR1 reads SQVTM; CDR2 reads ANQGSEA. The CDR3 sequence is CSVGSVTYNEQFF. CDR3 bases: TGCAGCGTTGGGAGCGTCACCTACAATGAGCAGTTCTTC.

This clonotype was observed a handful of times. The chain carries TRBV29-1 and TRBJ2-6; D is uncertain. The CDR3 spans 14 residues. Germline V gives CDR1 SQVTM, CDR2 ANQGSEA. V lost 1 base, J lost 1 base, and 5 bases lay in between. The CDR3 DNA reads TGCAGCGTTGAAGCAGAGTCTGGGGCCAACGTCCTGACTTTC. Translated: CSVEAESGANVLTF.

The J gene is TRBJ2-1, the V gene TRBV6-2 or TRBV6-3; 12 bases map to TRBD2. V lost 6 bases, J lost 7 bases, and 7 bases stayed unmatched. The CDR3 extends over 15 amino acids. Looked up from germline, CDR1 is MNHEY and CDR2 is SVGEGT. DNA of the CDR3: TGTGCCAGCAGCCGACTAGCGGGAGAGAGAAATGAGCAGTTCTTC. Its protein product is CASSRLAGERNEQFF.

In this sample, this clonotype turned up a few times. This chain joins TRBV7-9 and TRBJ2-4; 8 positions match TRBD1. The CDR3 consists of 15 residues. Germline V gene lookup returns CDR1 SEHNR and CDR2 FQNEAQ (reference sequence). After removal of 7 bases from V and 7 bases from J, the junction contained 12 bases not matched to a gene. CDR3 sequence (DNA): TGTGCCAGCACCCTGGACAGGGAGTATATGAACATTCAGTACTTC. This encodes CASTLDREYMNIQYF.

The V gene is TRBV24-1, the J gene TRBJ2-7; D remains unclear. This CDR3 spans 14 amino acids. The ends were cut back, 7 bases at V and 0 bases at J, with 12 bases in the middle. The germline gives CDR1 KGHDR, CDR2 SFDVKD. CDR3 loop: CATRAADFSYEQYV. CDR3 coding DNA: TGTGCCACCAGGGCAGCCGACTTCTCCTACGAGCAGTACGTC.

CDR3 DNA sequence: TGCAGTGCTAGGTTAGGACTAGCGGTGGAGACCCAGTACTTC. This translates into CSARLGLAVETQYF. The rearrangement joins TRBV20-1 to TRBJ2-5, with 10 bases fitting TRBD2. V dropped 3 bases and J dropped 5; count of bases not matched to a gene: 6. Germline V gene sequence: CDR1 DFQATT, CDR2 SNEGSKA (reference sequence). The CDR3 is 14 residues long.

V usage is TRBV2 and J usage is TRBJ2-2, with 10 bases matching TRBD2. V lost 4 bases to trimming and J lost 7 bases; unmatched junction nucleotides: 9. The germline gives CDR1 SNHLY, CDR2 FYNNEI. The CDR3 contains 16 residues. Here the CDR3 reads CASSANSGRKDGELFF. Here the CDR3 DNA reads TGTGCCAGCAGTGCGAATAGCGGGAGGAAGGACGGGGAGCTGTTTTTT.

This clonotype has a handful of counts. The CDR3 sequence is CASSRRLATVTDTQYF. The CDR3 DNA reads TGTGCCAGCAGCCGGAGACTAGCGACGGTTACAGATACGCAGTATTTT. V gene TRBV7-2 combines with J gene TRBJ2-3; 8 bases agree with TRBD2. Looked up from germline, CDR1 is SGHTA and CDR2 is FQGNSA. This CDR3 contains 16 residues. V was pared by 5 bases and J by 3 bases, with 10 bases of the junction left unmatched.

CDR3 sequence (DNA): TGTGCCAGCACCCCCGGGTGGCAAGAGACCCAGTACTTC. It is translated as CASTPGWQETQYF. V gene TRBV28 combines with J gene TRBJ2-5; no firm D call. The CDR3 consists of 13 residues. Deletions cut 7 bases from V and 2 bases from J, with 11 bases between. The germline V gene has CDR1 MDHEN and CDR2 SYDVKM.

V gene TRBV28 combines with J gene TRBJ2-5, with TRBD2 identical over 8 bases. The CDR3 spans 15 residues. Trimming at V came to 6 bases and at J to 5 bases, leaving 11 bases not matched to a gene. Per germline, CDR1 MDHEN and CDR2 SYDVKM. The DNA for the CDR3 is TGTGCCAGCAGGCCGATGAAGCGGGAGAAGGAGACCCAGTACTTC. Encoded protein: CASRPMKREKETQYF.

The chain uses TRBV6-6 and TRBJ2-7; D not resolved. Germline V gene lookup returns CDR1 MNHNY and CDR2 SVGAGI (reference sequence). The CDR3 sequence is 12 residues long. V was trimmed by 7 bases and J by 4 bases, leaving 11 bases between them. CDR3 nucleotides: TGTGCCAGCAACTATATTGGGTACGAGCAGTACTTC. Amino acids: CASNYIGYEQYF.

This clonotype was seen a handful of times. The CDR3 here is CASSLFRTGGNEQFF. The CDR3 DNA sequence: TGTGCCAGCAGCTTGTTCCGGACAGGGGGTAATGAGCAGTTCTTC. V is TRBV5-6 and J is TRBJ2-1; 10 bases match TRBD1. V gave up 1 base and J gave up 7 bases; unmatched junction bases: 5. CDR1 is SGHDT, CDR2 YYEEEE, per germline. This CDR3 region has 15 residues.